A selection of T cell receptor beta chains follows, all from one sample in a study of read filtering for tumor transcriptome and immune sequencing. MiXCR, applied by TCRdb to the reads, yields one record per CDR3 protein. The data show about 90,000 distinct CDR3 sequences, with 9% to 15% seen just once and 15% held by the top ten. Sequenced sample: a population of CD138-negative cells sorted from bone marrow. The receptor set was obtained from a donor older than 35 with multiple myeloma. The CDR3 runs from the conserved cysteine through the conserved F or W. A D gene is named only where the DNA matches it firmly. Size is omitted from some rows. Given values are once, few, many or a class for expanded clones.

TRBJ2-2 | TRBV7-3 | . | many | CASSAGGSGDTGELFF | TGTGCCAGCAGCGCAGGGGGTAGCGGGGACACCGGGGAGCTGTTTTTT
TRBJ2-5 | TRBV2 | . | many | CASSKDTQETQYF | TGTGCCAGCAGCAAGGACACCCAAGAGACCCAGTACTTC
TRBJ1-2 | TRBV7-2 | . | many | CASNPGGDYGYTF | TGTGCCAGCAATCCTGGGGGCGACTATGGCTACACCTTC
TRBJ2-7 | TRBV29-1 | . | many | CSVLGLSSDEQYF | TGCAGCGTTCTAGGACTATCCTCCGACGAGCAGTACTTC
TRBJ2-3 | TRBV24-1 | . | many | CATSDRSARQGTDTQYF | TGTGCCACCAGTGATCGGTCGGCAAGACAGGGCACAGATACGCAGTATTTT
TRBJ2-4 | TRBV2 | . | many | CASSVGDENIQYF | TGTGCCAGCAGTGTGGGGGATGAAAACATTCAGTACTTC
TRBJ2-2 | TRBV19 | . | . | CASSMGHRNTGELFF | TGTGCCAGTAGTATGGGTCATAGGAACACCGGGGAGCTGTTTTTT
TRBJ2-7 | TRBV10-3 | . | many | CAIRGTVSYEQYF | TGTGCCATCAGGGGGACCGTATCCTACGAGCAGTACTTC
TRBJ2-1 | TRBV7-9 | TRBD2 | medium-sized | CASSLEGLAGRFYNEQFF | TGTGCCAGCAGCTTAGAAGGACTAGCGGGACGGTTCTACAATGAGCAGTTCTTC
TRBJ2-2 | TRBV27 | . | many | CATTSGIHTGELFF | TGTGCCACTACATCCGGGATCCACACCGGGGAGCTGTTTTTT
TRBJ1-1 | TRBV6-1 | . | few | CASSEAWQGRRAFF | TGTGCCAGCAGTGAAGCGTGGCAGGGGAGGAGAGCTTTCTTT
TRBJ2-1 | TRBV3-1 | . | many | CASSQGLNEQFF | TGTGCCAGCAGCCAAGGACTGAATGAGCAGTTCTTC
TRBJ1-2 | TRBV2 | . | many | CASIREEGGGNYGYTF | TGTGCCAGCATCCGAGAGGAGGGGGGAGGAAACTATGGCTACACCTTC
TRBJ2-5 | TRBV7-6 | . | many | CASSLEGGPRETQYF | TGTGCCAGCAGCTTAGAGGGGGGGCCGAGAGAGACCCAGTACTTC
TRBJ2-2 | TRBV4-2 | . | many | CASSQELGGLDSGELFF | TGTGCCAGCAGCCAAGAATTGGGGGGGCTAGATTCCGGGGAGCTGTTTTTT
TRBJ2-7 | TRBV11-2 | TRBD1 | many | CASSYLGQGAYEQYF | TGTGCCAGCAGCTACCTAGGGCAGGGGGCCTACGAGCAGTACTTC
TRBJ2-1 | TRBV7-9 | . | few | CAGEDNEQFF | TGTGCCGGGGAAGACAATGAGCAGTTCTTC
TRBJ2-7 | TRBV7-9 | TRBD2 | many | CASSRLAGGYEQYF | TGTGCCAGCAGCCGACTAGCGGGAGGCTACGAGCAGTACTTC
TRBJ2-2 | TRBV9 | . | few | CASSRSYTGELFF | TGTGCCAGCAGTCGTAGTTACACCGGGGAGCTGTTTTTT
TRBJ2-5 | TRBV4-1 | TRBD2 | many | CASSQESASGSTETQYF | TGCGCCAGCAGCCAAGAGTCGGCTAGCGGGAGTACAGAGACCCAGTACTTC
TRBJ2-5 | TRBV29-1 | . | many | CSVEPQGEVIGETQYF | TGCAGCGTTGAGCCCCAGGGGGAGGTTATCGGAGAGACCCAGTACTTC
TRBJ2-2 | TRBV20-1 | TRBD2 | many | CSATGTSGRVMNGELFF | TGCAGTGCCACCGGGACTAGCGGGAGGGTGATGAACGGGGAGCTGTTTTTT
TRBJ2-1 | TRBV27 | TRBD2 | many | CASSPGLAGGEQFF | TGTGCCAGCAGTCCCGGACTAGCGGGGGGTGAGCAGTTCTTC
TRBJ2-7 | TRBV19 | . | many | CASSPSSRGSPYEQYF | TGTGCCAGTAGTCCAAGCAGTCGGGGATCCCCCTACGAGCAGTACTTC
TRBJ2-1 | TRBV18 | . | many | CASSLPTSAHEQFF | TGTGCCAGCTCACTCCCTACTAGTGCCCATGAGCAGTTCTTC
TRBJ1-2 | TRBV29-1 | . | many | CSALDGGLYGYTF | TGCAGCGCACTCGATGGGGGGCTCTATGGCTACACCTTC
TRBJ2-1 | TRBV20-1 | TRBD2 | many | CSATVTGTSAPEQFF | TGCAGTGCTACTGTTACCGGGACTAGCGCGCCTGAGCAGTTCTTC
TRBJ2-1 | TRBV7-2 | TRBD2 | medium-sized | CASSPAGGPYNEQFF | TGTGCCAGCAGCCCAGCGGGAGGGCCTTACAATGAGCAGTTCTTC
TRBJ2-5 | TRBV30 | . | many | CAWRLGQKETQYF | TGTGCCTGGAGGCTGGGGCAGAAAGAGACCCAGTACTTC
TRBJ2-7 | TRBV7-9 | TRBD2 | many | CASSSGTSSSYEQYF | TGTGCCAGCAGCTCCGGGACTAGCAGTTCCTACGAGCAGTACTTC
TRBJ1-2 | TRBV12-3/TRBV12-4 | TRBD1 | many | CASSLQGINGYTF | TGTGCCAGCAGCCTACAGGGGATAAATGGCTACACCTTC
TRBJ2-1 | TRBV30 | . | many | CAWSGLGSNEQFF | TGTGCCTGGTCGGGACTGGGGAGTAATGAGCAGTTCTTC
TRBJ1-1 | TRBV27 | . | many | CANRGRVDTEAFF | TGTGCCAACCGGGGGAGGGTGGACACTGAAGCTTTCTTT
TRBJ1-5 | TRBV5-1 | . | . | CASSLGGSSNQPQHF | TGCGCCAGCAGCTTGGGAGGGAGTAGCAATCAGCCCCAGCATTTT
TRBJ2-6 | TRBV28 | . | many | CASSLSVSGANVLTF | TGTGCCAGCAGTTTGTCCGTCTCTGGGGCCAACGTCCTGACTTTC
TRBJ2-1 | TRBV10-3 | . | many | CAISGQARSYNEQFF | TGTGCCATCAGTGGACAGGCCCGATCCTACAATGAGCAGTTCTTC
TRBJ2-7 | TRBV3-1 | . | many | CASSQGPDSPYEQYF | TGTGCCAGCAGCCAAGGGCCGGACTCCCCCTACGAGCAGTACTTC
TRBJ2-3 | TRBV2 | TRBD2 | many | CASSEREFSDTQYF | TGTGCCAGCAGTGAGCGGGAGTTCTCAGATACGCAGTATTTT
TRBJ2-3 | TRBV19 | TRBD2 | . | CASSRTSVPSTDTQYF | TGTGCCAGTAGTCGGACTAGCGTACCTAGCACAGATACGCAGTATTTT
TRBJ1-1 | TRBV29-1 | . | many | CSVGSNSGNTEAFF | TGCAGCGTTGGGTCGAATTCAGGGAACACTGAAGCTTTCTTT
TRBJ2-3 | TRBV20-1 | TRBD2 | many | CSASETTGGGDTQYF | TGCAGTGCTAGCGAGACTACGGGCGGGGGAGATACGCAGTATTTT
TRBJ2-2 | TRBV3-1 | . | many | CASSQEPGLRGRNTGELFF | TGTGCCAGCAGCCAAGAGCCGGGACTCCGAGGGAGGAACACCGGGGAGCTGTTTTTT
TRBJ1-2 | TRBV19 | . | . | CASSILGPPGAF | TGTGCCAGTAGTATACTGGGACCGCCCGGCGCCTTC
TRBJ1-2 | TRBV6-5 | . | many | CASSYSQGRYGYTF | TGTGCCAGCAGTTACTCGCAGGGCCGCTATGGCTACACCTTC
TRBJ1-1 | TRBV28 | TRBD1 | many | CASSSPSTGRETEAFF | TGTGCCAGCAGTTCCCCTTCGACAGGGAGGGAAACTGAAGCTTTCTTT
TRBJ1-2 | TRBV5-1 | TRBD1 | many | CASSAKTGDDGYTF | TGCGCCAGCAGCGCCAAAACAGGGGATGATGGCTACACCTTC
TRBJ2-3 | TRBV28 | . | many | CASTPWTRTDTQYF | TGTGCCAGCACCCCGTGGACCCGCACAGATACGCAGTATTTT
TRBJ2-1 | TRBV4-2 | . | many | CASSQASEIGQFF | TGTGCCAGCAGCCAAGCCAGTGAAATTGGGCAGTTCTTC
TRBJ2-5 | TRBV20-1 | . | many | CSAYSRGQETQYF | TGCAGTGCTTACTCGAGGGGGCAAGAGACCCAGTACTTC
TRBJ2-1 | TRBV7-9 | TRBD2 | many | CASSEGAGGPGEQFF | TGTGCCAGCTCAGAGGGAGCGGGAGGGCCGGGTGAGCAGTTCTTC
TRBJ2-5 | TRBV5-1 | . | medium-sized | CASSQNRGFGQETQYF | TGCGCCAGCAGCCAGAATAGGGGTTTCGGGCAAGAGACCCAGTACTTC
TRBJ2-2 | TRBV25-1 | TRBD1 | many | CASSLPGTGTGELFF | TGTGCCAGCAGTCTCCCCGGGACAGGGACCGGGGAGCTGTTTTTT
TRBJ2-1 | TRBV10-2 | . | . | CASTSGGSGNEQFF | TGCGCCAGCACTTCAGGGGGGTCAGGAAATGAGCAGTTCTTC
TRBJ2-2 | TRBV5-1 | . | many | CASSSGEGGVAGELFF | TGCGCCAGCAGCTCCGGTGAAGGGGGTGTAGCCGGGGAGCTGTTTTTT